Each of the 24 T cell receptor beta chains below was sequenced from the same sample in a study of T cells in localized non-small cell lung cancer. The table came from immunoSEQ multiplex PCR; TCRdb's copy has only in-frame clones and leaves some out. The sample includes 25,000 or so clones, approximately 88% of them seen just once. The sequencing used peripheral blood, collected before any cancer treatment. These receptors originate from a male donor aged 60 or over with stage I lung adenocarcinoma.

V is TRBV5-6 and J is TRBJ1-3; D uncertain. Germline V gene sequence: CDR1 SGHDT, CDR2 YYEEEE. This CDR3 comprises 17 residues. V was trimmed by 4 bases and J by 4 bases, leaving 21 bases between them. CDR3 sequence reads: CASSLEAGFDQGNTIYF. CDR3 in DNA: TGTGCCAGCAGCCTAGAAGCGGGATTTGATCAAGGAAACACCATATATTTT.

V is TRBV7-9 and J is TRBJ2-2, with D perhaps TRBD1 (7 bases). The CDR3 length is 15 residues. CDR1 and CDR2 (germline): SEHNR, FQNEAQ (reference sequence). The ends were cut back, 5 bases at V and 6 bases at J, with 16 bases in the middle. The CDR3 is CASSPVAGGPGELFF. As DNA, the CDR3 is TGTGCCAGCAGCCCAGTTGCAGGGGGGCCCGGGGAGCTGTTTTTT.

The chain combines TRBV4-3 with TRBJ2-7, with D unresolved. Deletions cut 0 bases from V and 6 bases from J, with 9 bases between. The germline CDR1 and CDR2 sequences are LGHNA and YSLEER. The CDR3 has 13 amino acids. The CDR3 here is CASSQDRLAEQYF. The CDR3 coding sequence is TGCGCCAGCAGCCAAGATAGACTGGCCGAGCAGTACTTC.

This chain joins TRBV4-2 and TRBJ2-7; TRBD2 aligns across 7 bases. Unmatched junction bases numbered 10, after V lost 8 bases and J lost 0 bases. CDR1 is LGHNA and CDR2 is YNFKEQ in the germline V gene. This CDR3 contains 15 residues. The CDR3 nucleotides read TGTGCCAGCGGTCGACTCGGGGGGAGCTCCTACGAGCAGTACTTC. This encodes CASGRLGGSSYEQYF.

The V gene is TRBV2, the J gene TRBJ2-7, with 11 bases aligning to TRBD1. With 6 bases clipped from V and 6 bases from J, the junction kept 10 bases outside the gene matches. Germline V CDR1 and CDR2: SNHLY, FYNNEI. The CDR3 extends over 15 amino acids. The DNA for the CDR3 is TGTGCCAGCAGACTCCCCGGGACAGGGGGAAGCGAGCAGTACTTC. Translated: CASRLPGTGGSEQYF.

This chain connects TRBV27 to TRBJ2-6, with a weak D call TRBD1 (6 bases). CDR1 is MNHEY, CDR2 SMNVEV, per germline (reference sequence). The CDR3 runs to 15 residues. The V and J ends lost 6 bases and 6 bases respectively, with 15 bases between them. The DNA for the CDR3 is TGTGCCAGCAGGCAGGGGACGGCGGAGGCCAACGTCCTGACTTTC. It translates to CASRQGTAEANVLTF.

The V gene is TRBV2, the J gene TRBJ2-5; 10 bases agree with TRBD2. Germline V lookup: CDR1 SNHLY, CDR2 FYNNEI. CDR3 length equals 15 residues. Germline trimming cut 6 bases from V and 5 bases from J; bases unmatched to any gene: 9. CDR3 region: CASRILAGVGETQYF. CDR3 nucleotides: TGTGCCAGCAGGATCCTAGCGGGGGTTGGGGAGACCCAGTACTTC.

J is TRBJ2-3 and V is TRBV5-1; tentatively, D is TRBD2 (5 bases). There are 14 residues in the CDR3. Germline V gene lookup returns CDR1 SGHRS and CDR2 YFSETQ. Trimming stripped 2 bases from V and 3 bases from J, with 10 bases between. The DNA of the CDR3 is TGCGCCAGCAGCTTCGAGGGATTTACAGATACGCAGTATTTT. It yields the protein CASSFEGFTDTQYF.

This clone was found a few times. This chain links TRBV7-6 with TRBJ2-2; the D gene is possibly TRBD1 (5 bases). The CDR3 is made up of 15 amino acids. Looked up from germline, CDR1 is SGHVS and CDR2 is FNYEAQ. The V and J ends lost 5 bases and 2 bases respectively, with 12 bases between them. CDR3 protein: CASSQYDSNTGELFF. CDR3 in DNA: TGTGCCAGCAGCCAATATGACAGCAACACCGGGGAGCTGTTTTTT. The entire variable domain, with the rest obtained from reference TRBV7-6 and TRBJ2-2, is as follows: GAGVSQSPRYKVTKRGQDVALRCDPISGHVSLYWYRQALGQGPEFLTYFNYEAQQDKSGLPNDRFSAERPEGSISTLTIQRTEQRDSAMYRCASSQYDSNTGELFFGEGSRLTVL.

This clone is a singleton in its sample. The chain links TRBV7-2 to TRBJ2-5, with D uncertain. There are 14 residues in the CDR3. Per germline, CDR1 SGHTA and CDR2 FQGNSA. Trimming left V 5 bases short and J 2 bases short, with 12 bases between. The CDR3 reads CASSPPAVQETQYF. The CDR3 DNA sequence: TGTGCCAGCAGCCCTCCTGCGGTACAAGAGACCCAGTACTTC.

The rearrangement uses TRBV6-5 and TRBJ1-1, with D unresolved. This CDR3 has 14 amino acids. CDR1 is MNHEY and CDR2 is SVGAGI in the germline V gene. The ends were cut back, 5 bases at V and 1 base at J, with 11 bases in the middle. The CDR3 nucleotides are TGTGCCAGCAGTCGAGGGTACGGGAACACTGAAGCTTTCTTT. Translated: CASSRGYGNTEAFF.

This chain joins TRBV2 and TRBJ1-6; tentatively, D is TRBD1 (5 bases). Trimming stripped 0 bases from V and 0 bases from J, with 15 bases between. This CDR3 contains 19 residues. Germline CDR1 and CDR2: SNHLY and FYNNEI. CDR3 loop: CASSEAGQGRSSYNSPLHF. CDR3 coding DNA: TGTGCCAGCAGTGAAGCGGGGCAGGGCAGGAGCTCCTATAATTCACCCCTCCACTTT.

This chain connects TRBV4-3 to TRBJ2-2, with 11 bases lining up with TRBD1. Trimming at V came to 8 bases and at J to 7 bases, leaving 9 bases not matched to a gene. The CDR3 covers 15 residues. The germline gives CDR1 LGHNA, CDR2 YSLEER. The CDR3 loop is CASEPGQGAIGELFF. CDR3 in DNA: TGCGCCAGCGAACCAGGACAGGGGGCTATCGGGGAGCTGTTTTTT.

The chain has TRBV4-1 and TRBJ1-6; 7 bases match TRBD1. After removal of 0 bases from V and 7 bases from J, the junction contained 15 bases not matched to a gene. The CDR3 runs to 19 residues. Germline CDR1 and CDR2: MGHRA and YSYEKL. CDR3 sequence: CASSQDLRTGTFFNSPLHF. The CDR3 DNA sequence: TGCGCCAGCAGCCAAGATCTTAGGACAGGCACCTTCTTCAATTCACCCCTCCACTTT.

This rearrangement joins TRBV7-2 to TRBJ1-5, with 10 nucleotides matching TRBD1. J lost 8 bases, V lost 4 bases, and 8 bases had no gene match. CDR1 SGHTA and CDR2 FQGNSA come from the germline V gene. The CDR3 length is 15 residues. CDR3: CASSWGQGLGEPQHF. CDR3 nucleotide sequence: TGTGCCAGCAGCTGGGGACAGGGGCTTGGTGAGCCCCAGCATTTT.

The rearrangement links TRBV6-5 to TRBJ1-1; D is unclear. CDR1 is MNHEY and CDR2 is SVGAGI in the germline V gene. Trimming pared 0 bases from V and 5 bases from J, leaving 10 bases between. The CDR3 totals 14 residues. The CDR3 is CASSYSTVFTEAFF. DNA for the CDR3: TGTGCCAGCAGTTACTCGACGGTCTTTACTGAAGCTTTCTTT.

The rearrangement joins TRBV28 to TRBJ2-3, with 14 bases identical to TRBD2. The CDR3 has 20 residues. V gave up 5 bases and J gave up 1 base; unmatched junction bases: 14. CDR1 is MDHEN, CDR2 SYDVKM, per germline. The CDR3 DNA sequence: TGTGCCAGCAGTACTGGTGGGACTAGCGGGGGACCGATGGGCACAGATACGCAGTATTTT. This gives the protein CASSTGGTSGGPMGTDTQYF.

The chain recombines TRBV5-6 with TRBJ2-5; 10 bases are a match to TRBD2. This CDR3 has 18 amino acids. Unmatched junction bases numbered 11, after V lost 1 base and J lost 2 bases. Looked up from germline, CDR1 is SGHDT and CDR2 is YYEEEE. The CDR3 bases are TGTGCCAGCAGCTTGACGTTCCTAGCGGGGGAAAGGCAAGAGACCCAGTACTTC. It encodes CASSLTFLAGERQETQYF.

J is TRBJ2-1 and V is TRBV10-3; 7 bases are a match to TRBD2. CDR1 ENHRY and CDR2 SYGVKD come from the germline V gene. The CDR3 runs to 15 residues. J was trimmed by 4 bases and V by 5 bases; bases with no gene match: 8. CDR3 sequence: CAISPVGGDYNEQFF. CDR3 sequence (DNA): TGTGCCATCAGTCCCGTTGGGGGGGATTACAATGAGCAGTTCTTC.

The chain employs TRBV28 and TRBJ2-6; the D is unclear. V lost 10 bases and J lost 0, with 10 bases in between. Germline loops: CDR1 MDHEN, CDR2 SYDVKM. The CDR3 has 14 residues. In DNA form, the CDR3 reads TGTGCCACCTCCAGGATCTCTGGGGCCAACGTCCTGACTTTC. The encoded protein is CATSRISGANVLTF.

The rearrangement uses TRBV5-5 and TRBJ2-5; possibly TRBD1 for D (5 bases). CDR1 and CDR2 from the germline V gene are SGHKS and YYEKEE (reference sequence). The CDR3 runs to 15 residues. V was clipped by 0 bases and J by 1 base, with 10 bases between them. The CDR3 loop is CASSLVGDSQETQYF. For the CDR3, the DNA is TGTGCCAGCAGCTTGGTGGGTGACAGCCAAGAGACCCAGTACTTC. Combining the CDR3 with reference TRBV5-5 and TRBJ2-5 gives the whole variable domain DAGVTQSPTHLIKTRGQQVTLRCSPISGHKSVSWYQQVLGQGPQFIFQYYEKEERGRGNFPDRFSARQFPNYSSELNVNALLLGDSALYLCASSLVGDSQETQYFGPGTRLLVL.

The CDR3 region has the DNA TGTGCCAGCAGTCCCCAGGGTCTCTCCATTACCGAGCAGTACTTC. Translated: CASSPQGLSITEQYF. This chain uses TRBV28 with TRBJ2-7, with D possibly being TRBD1 (5 bases). The germline V gene encodes CDR1 MDHEN and CDR2 SYDVKM. This CDR3 spans 15 amino acids. V was shortened by 5 bases and J by 6 bases, with 20 bases between the two germline ends.

The chain carries TRBV5-4 and TRBJ2-5, with D unclear. Germline V gene sequence: CDR1 SGHNT, CDR2 YYREEE (reference sequence). The CDR3 is made up of 15 amino acids. Trimming took off 0 bases at V and 1 base at J, with 10 bases between the two ends. The CDR3 coding sequence is TGTGCCAGCAGCTTGGATCCCTCTAGCCAAGAGACCCAGTACTTC. Protein sequence: CASSLDPSSQETQYF.

The rearrangement uses TRBV5-4 and TRBJ1-3; a weak D match, TRBD1 (5 bases). V was shortened by 0 bases and J by 2 bases, with 12 bases between the two germline ends. Germline values: CDR1 SGHNT, CDR2 YYREEE (reference sequence). This CDR3 has 16 amino acids. The CDR3 coding sequence is TGTGCCAGCAGCTTGGGAGGGGCCGTAGCTGGAAACACCATATATTTT. It translates to CASSLGGAVAGNTIYF.